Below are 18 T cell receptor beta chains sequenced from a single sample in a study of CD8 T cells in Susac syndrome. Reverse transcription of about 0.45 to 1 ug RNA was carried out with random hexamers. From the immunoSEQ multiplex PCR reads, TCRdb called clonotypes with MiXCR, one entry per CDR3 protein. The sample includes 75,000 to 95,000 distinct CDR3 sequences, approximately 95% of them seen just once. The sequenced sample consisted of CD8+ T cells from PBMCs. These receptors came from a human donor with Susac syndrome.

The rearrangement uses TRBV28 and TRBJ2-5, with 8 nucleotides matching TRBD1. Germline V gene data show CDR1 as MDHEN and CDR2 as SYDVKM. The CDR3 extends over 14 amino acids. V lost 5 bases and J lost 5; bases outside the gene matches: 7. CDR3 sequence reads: CASSNPTGEETQYF. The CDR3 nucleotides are TGTGCCAGCAGTAACCCGACAGGGGAGGAGACCCAGTACTTC.

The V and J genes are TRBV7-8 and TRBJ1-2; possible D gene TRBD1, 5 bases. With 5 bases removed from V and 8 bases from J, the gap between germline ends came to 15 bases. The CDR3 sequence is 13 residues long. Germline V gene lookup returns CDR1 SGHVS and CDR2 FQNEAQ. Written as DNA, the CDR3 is TGTGCCAGCAGCCCCCGACAGATGGAGGGCTACACCTTC. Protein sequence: CASSPRQMEGYTF.

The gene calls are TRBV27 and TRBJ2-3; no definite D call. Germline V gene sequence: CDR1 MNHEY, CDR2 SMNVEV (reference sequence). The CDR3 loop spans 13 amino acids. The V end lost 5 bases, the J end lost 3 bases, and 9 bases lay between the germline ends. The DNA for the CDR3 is TGTGCCAGCAGTCCCTCCCGGACAGATACGCAGTATTTT. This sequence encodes CASSPSRTDTQYF.

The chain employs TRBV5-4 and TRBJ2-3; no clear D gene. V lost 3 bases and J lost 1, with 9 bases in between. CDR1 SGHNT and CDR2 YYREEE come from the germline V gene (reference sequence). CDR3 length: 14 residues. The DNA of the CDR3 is TGTGCCAGCAGCTGGACGAGAGGCACAGATACGCAGTATTTT. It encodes CASSWTRGTDTQYF.

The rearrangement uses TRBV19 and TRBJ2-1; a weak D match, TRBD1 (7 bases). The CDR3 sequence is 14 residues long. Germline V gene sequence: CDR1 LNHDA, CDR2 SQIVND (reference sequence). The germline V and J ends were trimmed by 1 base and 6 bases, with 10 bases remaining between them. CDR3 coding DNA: TGTGCCAGTAGTATAGGCCAGGGGGGCAATGAGCAGTTCTTC. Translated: CASSIGQGGNEQFF.

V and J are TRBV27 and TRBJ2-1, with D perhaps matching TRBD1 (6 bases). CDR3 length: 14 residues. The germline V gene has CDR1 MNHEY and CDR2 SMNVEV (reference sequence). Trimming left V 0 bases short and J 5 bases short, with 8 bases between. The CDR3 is CASSLSGADNEQFF. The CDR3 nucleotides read TGTGCCAGCAGTTTATCGGGGGCGGACAATGAGCAGTTCTTC.

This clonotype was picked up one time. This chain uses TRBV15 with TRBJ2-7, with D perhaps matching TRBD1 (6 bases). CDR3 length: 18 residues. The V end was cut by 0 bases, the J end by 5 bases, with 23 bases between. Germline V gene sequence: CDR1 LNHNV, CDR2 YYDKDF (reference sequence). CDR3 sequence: CATSRDRVESTGMDEQYF. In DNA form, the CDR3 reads TGTGCCACCAGCAGAGATCGCGTAGAATCCACAGGGATGGACGAGCAGTACTTC.

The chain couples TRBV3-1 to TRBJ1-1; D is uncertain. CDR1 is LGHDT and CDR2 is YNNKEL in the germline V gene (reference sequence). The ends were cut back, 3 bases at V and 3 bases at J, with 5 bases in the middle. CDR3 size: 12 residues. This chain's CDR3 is CASSHADTEAFF. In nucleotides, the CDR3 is TGTGCCAGCAGCCACGCGGACACTGAAGCTTTCTTT.

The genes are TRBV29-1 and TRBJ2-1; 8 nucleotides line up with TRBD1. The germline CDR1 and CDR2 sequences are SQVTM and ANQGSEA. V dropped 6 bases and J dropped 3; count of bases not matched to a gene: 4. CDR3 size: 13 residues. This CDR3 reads CSVPGQVYNEQFF. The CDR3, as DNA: TGCAGCGTCCCGGGACAGGTCTACAATGAGCAGTTCTTC.

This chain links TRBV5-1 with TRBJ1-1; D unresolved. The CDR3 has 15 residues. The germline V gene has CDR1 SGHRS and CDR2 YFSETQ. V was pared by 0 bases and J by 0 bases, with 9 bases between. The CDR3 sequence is CASSLESGVNTEAFF. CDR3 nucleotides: TGCGCCAGCAGCTTGGAAAGTGGGGTGAACACTGAAGCTTTCTTT.

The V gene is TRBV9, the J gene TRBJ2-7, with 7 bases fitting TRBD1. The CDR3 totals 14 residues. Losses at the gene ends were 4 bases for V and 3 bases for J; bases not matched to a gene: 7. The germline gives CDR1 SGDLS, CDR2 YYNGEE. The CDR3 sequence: CASSPGGEGYEQYF. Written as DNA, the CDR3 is TGTGCCAGCAGCCCAGGGGGAGAAGGCTACGAGCAGTACTTC.

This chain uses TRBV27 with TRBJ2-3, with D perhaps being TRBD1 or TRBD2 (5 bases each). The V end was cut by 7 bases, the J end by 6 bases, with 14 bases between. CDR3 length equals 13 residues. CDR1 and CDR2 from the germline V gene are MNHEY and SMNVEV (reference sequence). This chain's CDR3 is CASTIGGSDTQYF. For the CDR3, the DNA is TGTGCCAGCACCATTGGGGGATCGGATACGCAGTATTTT.

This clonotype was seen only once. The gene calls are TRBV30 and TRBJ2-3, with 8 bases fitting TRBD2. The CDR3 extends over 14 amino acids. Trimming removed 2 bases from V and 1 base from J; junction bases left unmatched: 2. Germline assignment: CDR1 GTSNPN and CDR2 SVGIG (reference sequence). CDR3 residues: CAWSLTSGTDTQYF. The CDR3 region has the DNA TGTGCCTGGAGTTTGACTAGCGGCACAGATACGCAGTATTTT.

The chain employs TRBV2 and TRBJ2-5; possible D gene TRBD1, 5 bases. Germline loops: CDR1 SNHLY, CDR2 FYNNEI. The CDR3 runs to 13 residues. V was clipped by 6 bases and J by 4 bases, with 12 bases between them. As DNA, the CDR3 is TGTGCCAGCAGATCAGGGTTGGGAGAGACCCAGTACTTC. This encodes CASRSGLGETQYF.

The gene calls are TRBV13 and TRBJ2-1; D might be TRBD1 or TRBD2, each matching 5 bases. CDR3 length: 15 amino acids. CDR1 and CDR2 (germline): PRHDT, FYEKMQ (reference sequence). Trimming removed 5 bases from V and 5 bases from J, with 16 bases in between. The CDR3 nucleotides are TGTGCCAGCAGCCCCCCCGCCCTGGGGGACAATGAGCAGTTCTTC. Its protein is CASSPPALGDNEQFF.

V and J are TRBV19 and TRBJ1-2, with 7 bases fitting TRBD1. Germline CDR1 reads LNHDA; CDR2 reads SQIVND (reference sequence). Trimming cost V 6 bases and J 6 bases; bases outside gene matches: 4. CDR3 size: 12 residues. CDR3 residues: CASREGADGYTF. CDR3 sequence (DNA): TGTGCCAGTAGAGAGGGGGCGGATGGCTACACCTTC.

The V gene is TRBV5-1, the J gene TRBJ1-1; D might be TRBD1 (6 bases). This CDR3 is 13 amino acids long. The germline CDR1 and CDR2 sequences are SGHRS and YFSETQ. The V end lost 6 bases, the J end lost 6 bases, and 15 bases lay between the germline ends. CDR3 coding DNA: TGCGCCAGCAAGCAACTCGAGGGGGCTGAAGCTTTCTTT. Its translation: CASKQLEGAEAFF.

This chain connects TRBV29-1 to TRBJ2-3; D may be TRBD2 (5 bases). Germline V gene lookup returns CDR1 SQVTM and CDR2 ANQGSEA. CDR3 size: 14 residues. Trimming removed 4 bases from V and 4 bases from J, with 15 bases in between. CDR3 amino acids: CSVVLAFEADTQYF. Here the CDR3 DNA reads TGCAGCGTTGTTTTAGCGTTCGAAGCAGATACGCAGTATTTT.